A selection of T cell receptor beta chains follows, all from one sample in a study of shared clonotypes between healthy human individuals. Produced via immunoSEQ multiplex PCR; TCRdb's table is partial and in-frame only. Of some 2.4 million clones in the sample, over 85% were seen once. Material for sequencing was naive CD4+ T cells from PBMCs. All receptors come from a man aged 18 to 30 in good health. Some clones in this sample may be carry-over from other donors' samples. Both conserved end residues are part of each CDR3. Not all rows give a size; the values are once, few, many and, for expanded clones, a class.

clone_size: -
j_call: TRBJ1-2
v_call: TRBV18
cdr3_aa: CASSPSTLGTVNYGYTF

clone_size: -
j_call: TRBJ2-7
v_call: TRBV27
cdr3_aa: CASRRNAGTSGRALSYEQYF

clone_size: -
j_call: TRBJ1-2
v_call: TRBV27
cdr3_aa: CASRRDRGLYGYTF

clone_size: -
j_call: TRBJ2-3
v_call: TRBV18
cdr3_aa: CASSPPGLAGADTQYF

clone_size: -
j_call: TRBJ1-3
v_call: TRBV5-8
cdr3_aa: CASSFGQGPGNTIYF

clone_size: -
j_call: TRBJ2-7
v_call: TRBV19
cdr3_aa: CASSIEGASGSWEQYF

clone_size: -
j_call: TRBJ2-7
v_call: TRBV6-1
cdr3_aa: CASRGLAKTYEQYF

clone_size: -
j_call: TRBJ1-1
v_call: TRBV6-1
cdr3_aa: CAIGTGANTEAFF

clone_size: -
j_call: TRBJ2-6
v_call: TRBV18
cdr3_aa: CASSTSGANVLTF

clone_size: -
j_call: TRBJ2-4
v_call: TRBV5-6
cdr3_aa: CASSFRDIQYF

clone_size: -
j_call: TRBJ2-5
v_call: TRBV7-9
cdr3_aa: CASSLEGWRETQYF

clone_size: -
j_call: TRBJ1-1
v_call: TRBV6-5
cdr3_aa: CASSYRAGTEAFF

clone_size: -
j_call: TRBJ1-4
v_call: TRBV7-9
cdr3_aa: CASSPPGLPTNEKLFF

clone_size: -
j_call: TRBJ2-1
v_call: TRBV7-9
cdr3_aa: CASSPPGGRFSYNEQFF

clone_size: once
j_call: TRBJ2-7
v_call: TRBV28
cdr3_aa: CASSSPSGLGYEQYF

clone_size: -
j_call: TRBJ1-5
v_call: TRBV6-6
cdr3_aa: CASSSGQGNNQPQHF